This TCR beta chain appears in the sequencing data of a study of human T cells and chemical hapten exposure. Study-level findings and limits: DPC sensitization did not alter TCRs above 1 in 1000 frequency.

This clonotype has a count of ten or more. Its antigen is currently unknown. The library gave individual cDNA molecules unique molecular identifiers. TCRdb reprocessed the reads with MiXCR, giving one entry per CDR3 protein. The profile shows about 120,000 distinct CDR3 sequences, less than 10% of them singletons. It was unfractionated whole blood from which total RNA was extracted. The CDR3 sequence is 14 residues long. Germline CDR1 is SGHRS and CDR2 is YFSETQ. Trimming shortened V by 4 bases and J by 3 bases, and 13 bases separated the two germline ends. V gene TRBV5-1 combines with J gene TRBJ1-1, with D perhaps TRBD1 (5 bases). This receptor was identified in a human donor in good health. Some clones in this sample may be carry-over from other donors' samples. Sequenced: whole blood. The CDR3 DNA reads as TGCGCCAGCAGCCCGCGAGGCAGGGACACTGAAGCTTTCTTT. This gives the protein CASSPRGRDTEAFF.